This T cell receptor beta chain appears in the sequencing data of a study of cytomegalovirus exposure and HLA in healthy donors. Study-wide findings and caveats: As a later analysis showed, several of the most significant clusters appeared to be linked to common viral pathogens. From TCR beta sequences, most subjects' HLA-A and HLA-B alleles were reportedly predicted accurately. In an earlier analysis, in fewer than 700 donors, most V segments appeared productive either ~87% or ~30% of the time.

The V gene end was trimmed by 1 base and the J gene end by 6 bases; junction bases not matched to a gene: 4. Germline V lookup: CDR1 LNHNV, CDR2 YYDKDF (reference sequence). The CDR3 has 15 amino acids. About this clone: Its antigen remains unidentified.

PCR used 60 Vbeta primers and 13 Jbeta primers. Some clones are missing from TCRdb's copy, which holds only in-frame ones; the method was immunoSEQ multiplex PCR. The table shows 160,000 or so clones, with around 85% occurring only once. The chain has TRBV15 and TRBJ2-1, with TRBD1 matching 9 bases. The TCR sequence derives from a man in his forties in good health and CMV-seronegative. Sequencing was carried out using PBMCs. The CDR3: CATSRAGTGINEQFF. CDR3 coding DNA: TGTGCCACCAGCAGAGCCGGGACAGGGATCAATGAGCAGTTCTTC.